The 21 T cell receptor beta chains in this list originate from one sample, sequenced in a study of response to subunit inactivated influenza vaccine. TCRdb re-called the RT-PCR reads through MiXCR, storing one row per CDR3 protein. This table has 400,000 to 650,000 distinct CDR3 sequences, approximately 6.9% appearing once. Source: PBMCs from blood, taken around 25 months after vaccination. These receptor sequences come from a man aged 50 to 69 who received an inactivated influenza vaccine.

This clonotype was counted many times. The chain uses TRBV10-3 and TRBJ1-1; D is uncertain. Germline V gene lookup returns CDR1 ENHRY and CDR2 SYGVKD. The CDR3 sequence is 12 residues long. Trimming cost V 4 bases and J 1 base, with 4 bases left between them. The CDR3 sequence: CAISGTNTEAFF. CDR3 DNA sequence: TGTGCCATCAGTGGGACGAACACTGAAGCTTTCTTT.

V usage is TRBV12-3 or TRBV12-4 and J usage is TRBJ2-1; D possibly corresponds to TRBD2 (6 bases). The CDR3 spans 13 residues. Trimming took off 5 bases at V and 15 bases at J, with 20 bases between the two ends. CDR3 loop: CASSTPPGAGLFF. The CDR3 DNA sequence: TGTGCCAGCAGTACGCCCCCGGGAGCAGGACTGTTCTTC.

In its sample, this clonotype was seen a few times. V is TRBV12-3 or TRBV12-4 and J is TRBJ2-7; 7 positions match TRBD1. The junction had 5 bases not matched to a gene; V was cut back by 2 bases and J by 1 base. This CDR3 comprises 15 residues. CDR3 sequence (DNA): TGTGCCAGCAGTTTAACAGGGGTGCTATCCTACGAGCAGTACTTC. This gives the protein CASSLTGVLSYEQYF.

The sample holds many counts of this clonotype. V usage is TRBV5-1 and J usage is TRBJ2-7; no clear D gene. In germline, CDR1 is SGHRS, CDR2 YFSETQ. CDR3 length equals 13 residues. V was pared by 3 bases and J by 4 bases, with 11 bases between. The CDR3 nucleotides are TGCGCCAGCAGCTCGGATGGGCTTTACGAGCAGTACTTC. Its protein product is CASSSDGLYEQYF.

This sequence joins TRBV29-1 and TRBJ2-3; D is unclear. Looked up from germline, CDR1 is SQVTM and CDR2 is ANQGSEA. This CDR3 is 12 amino acids long. The V end lost 3 bases, the J end lost 2 bases, and 6 bases lay between the germline ends. CDR3 sequence reads: CSVDPATDTQYF. CDR3 DNA: TGCAGCGTTGACCCAGCCACAGATACGCAGTATTTT.

This clonotype was seen more than once but under ten times. This chain links TRBV25-1 with TRBJ2-7; 8 nucleotides align to TRBD2. This CDR3 contains 15 residues. V was pared by 9 bases and J by 6 bases, with 16 bases of the junction left unmatched. From germline, CDR1 is MGHDK and CDR2 SYGVNS. The DNA for the CDR3 is TGTGCCAGACTCCGGATACAAGCGGGGGCTACCGAGCAGTACTTC. This sequence encodes CARLRIQAGATEQYF.

This clonotype came up a few times. V is TRBV20-1 and J is TRBJ2-2; D ambiguous. The CDR3 runs to 14 residues. V dropped 6 bases and J dropped 1 base, with 12 bases sitting between them. CDR1 is DFQATT, CDR2 SNEGSKA, per germline (reference sequence). The CDR3 loop is CSAARRRNTGELFF. In DNA form, the CDR3 reads TGCAGTGCCGCCCGACGAAGGAACACCGGGGAGCTGTTTTTT.

This clonotype was counted between two and nine times. The rearrangement links TRBV19 to TRBJ1-5, with D tentatively TRBD1 (5 bases). The CDR3 length is 14 residues. V lost 5 bases and J lost 2, with 10 bases in between. Germline V CDR1 and CDR2: LNHDA, SQIVND (reference sequence). Here the CDR3 DNA reads TGTGCCAGTAGTTCTAGGGGAGGCAATCAGCCCCAGCATTTT. Translating it yields CASSSRGGNQPQHF.

In this sample, this clonotype turned up a few times. This sequence joins TRBV20-1 and TRBJ2-2, with 10 bases fitting TRBD2. The CDR3 has 14 amino acids. Germline lookup yields CDR1 DFQATT and CDR2 SNEGSKA (reference sequence). The junction had 6 bases not matched to a gene; V was cut back by 6 bases and J by 5 bases. The CDR3 DNA sequence: TGCAGTGCACAGACTAGCGGGTCGACCGGGGAGCTGTTTTTT. Translating it yields CSAQTSGSTGELFF.

This clonotype was seen ten or more times. The gene calls are TRBV5-1 and TRBJ2-1, with D maybe TRBD2 (5 bases). V was trimmed by 1 base and J by 3 bases, leaving 11 bases between them. Germline CDR1 is SGHRS and CDR2 is YFSETQ. CDR3 size: 15 residues. CDR3 residues: CASSLRPSRYNEQFF. The CDR3 DNA sequence: TGCGCCAGCAGCTTGCGTCCTAGCCGCTACAATGAGCAGTTCTTC.

CDR3 residues: CASSSREGRLAGELFF. In DNA, the CDR3 is TGCGCCAGCAGTTCCCGGGAGGGTCGGCTTGCCGGGGAGCTGTTTTTT. This chain connects TRBV5-1 to TRBJ2-2; 8 nucleotides match TRBD2. The CDR3 loop spans 16 amino acids. Germline lookup yields CDR1 SGHRS and CDR2 YFSETQ. V shed 5 bases and J 6 bases; nucleotides not matched to a gene: 12. Drawing the rest from reference TRBV5-1 and TRBJ2-2, the complete variable domain is KAGVTQTPRYLIKTRGQQVTLSCSPISGHRSVSWYQQTPGQGLQFLFEYFSETQRNKGNFPGRFSGRQFSNSRSEMNVSTLELGDSALYLCASSSREGRLAGELFFGEGSRLTVL.

The chain carries TRBV3-1 and TRBJ2-5; D possibly matches TRBD1 or TRBD2 (5 bases each). V lost 4 bases and J 4 bases, leaving 16 bases between the germline ends. The germline gives CDR1 LGHDT, CDR2 YNNKEL (reference sequence). The CDR3 has 15 amino acids. The CDR3 sequence: CASSRDGTLRETQYF. CDR3 sequence (DNA): TGTGCCAGCAGCCGAGACGGGACGCTGCGAGAGACCCAGTACTTC.

In its sample, this clonotype was seen a few times. The gene calls are TRBV9 and TRBJ2-1; 8 nucleotides agree with TRBD2. The germline gives CDR1 SGDLS, CDR2 YYNGEE. V was pared by 3 bases and J by 5 bases, with 7 bases of the junction left unmatched. CDR3 length: 15 amino acids. The CDR3 nucleotides are TGTGCCAGCAGCGCAAGAACTAGCGGCGACAATGAGCAGTTCTTC. Encoded protein: CASSARTSGDNEQFF.

This clonotype turned up a few times. V gene TRBV20-1 combines with J gene TRBJ2-5; TRBD2 is a possible D gene (5 bases). There are 15 residues in the CDR3. Germline lookup yields CDR1 DFQATT and CDR2 SNEGSKA (reference sequence). V lost 2 bases and J lost 0, with 13 bases in between. The CDR3 DNA sequence: TGCAGTGCTAGACCTAGCTTAACCAACCAAGAGACCCAGTACTTC. The encoded protein is CSARPSLTNQETQYF.

This clonotype has more than one count but fewer than ten. This chain uses TRBV10-3 with TRBJ1-2; a possible D gene is TRBD1 (6 bases). The CDR3 loop spans 12 amino acids. Germline V gene sequence: CDR1 ENHRY, CDR2 SYGVKD. Trimming removed 7 bases at V and 4 bases at J, with 10 bases between. In DNA, the CDR3 is TGTGCCATCAAGGGGGGAGGCTATGGCTACACCTTC. Its protein product is CAIKGGGYGYTF.

The V call is TRBV20-1, the J call TRBJ1-5; perhaps TRBD1 as D (6 bases). There are 19 residues in the CDR3. Germline V gene sequence: CDR1 DFQATT, CDR2 SNEGSKA (reference sequence). V was pared by 4 bases and J by 5 bases, with 30 bases between. This CDR3 reads CSAIDLSTGHLLWHQPQHF. CDR3 in DNA: TGCAGTGCTATAGATCTATCGACGGGACACCTTTTATGGCATCAGCCCCAGCATTTT.

The rearrangement uses TRBV6-5 and TRBJ2-1; D may be TRBD2 (5 bases). From germline, CDR1 is MNHEY and CDR2 SVGAGI. The CDR3 extends over 18 amino acids. V was pared by 2 bases and J by 4 bases, with 21 bases between. The CDR3 bases are TGTGCCAGCAGTTACAGCCCACCGACCGCCGGGGTATACAATGAGCAGTTCTTC. It codes for CASSYSPPTAGVYNEQFF.

This clonotype was recorded a few times. Possible read error: a much larger clone is one base away. The chain combines TRBV20-1 with TRBJ2-5; no clear D gene. CDR3 length: 13 amino acids. From germline, CDR1 is DFQATT and CDR2 SNEGSKA (reference sequence). V lost 1 base and J 5 bases, leaving 11 bases between the germline ends. The CDR3, as DNA: TGCAGTGCTAGAGGAGAGGCGGTGGAGACCCAGTACTTC. It encodes CSARGEAVETQYF.

This clonotype was seen ten or more times. V and J are TRBV12-3 or TRBV12-4 and TRBJ2-2, with D hard to call. V shed 1 base and J shed 1 base, with 4 bases lying between them. The length of the CDR3 is 14 residues. The CDR3 DNA is TGTGCCAGCAGTTTAGACGAGAACACCGGGGAGCTGTTTTTT. As protein: CASSLDENTGELFF.

The rearrangement joins TRBV20-1 to TRBJ2-2, with TRBD2 identical over 9 bases. Germline V gene lookup returns CDR1 DFQATT and CDR2 SNEGSKA (reference sequence). The CDR3 spans 15 residues. J gave up 3 bases and V 3 bases, and 5 bases lay outside the gene matches. The CDR3, as DNA: TGCAGTGCTAGTGGCGGGGGGGGATACACCGGGGAGCTGTTTTTT. Protein product: CSASGGGGYTGELFF.

The chain links TRBV7-1 to TRBJ2-7; TRBD1 matches 9 bases. TRBV7-1 is marked as an open reading frame, function uncertain. This CDR3 has 17 amino acids. Trimming took 5 bases from V and 5 from J; bases not matched to a gene: 16. CDR3 bases: TGTGCCAGCAGCACCCAGCGCGCCGGGACAGGGTTCGACGAGCAGTACTTC. Protein product: CASSTQRAGTGFDEQYF.